This T cell receptor beta chain derives from a study of PD-1 blockade in classical Hodgkin lymphoma. Study conclusions and caveats: Reasons behind the repertoire differences stay unclear, perhaps disease activity or earlier therapy. Healthy donors reportedly exceeded newly diagnosed patients in baseline TCR diversity.

Described time point: newly diagnosed, previously untreated cHL patient sample. Newly diagnosed classical Hodgkin lymphoma PBMCs, still untreated, provided the comparison samples. The length of the CDR3 is 14 residues. The germline CDR1 and CDR2 sequences are SGHTA and FQGNSA. Trimming took off 0 bases at V and 11 bases at J, with 16 bases between the two ends. The assay was immunoSEQ multiplex PCR, and TCRdb's table has in-frame clones only and misses some. This table holds approximately 45,000 clones, approximately 91% found once. Regarding this clone: Antigen specificity is unknown.

The TCR comes from a human donor with classical Hodgkin lymphoma. This sequence joins TRBV7-2 and TRBJ1-1; the D is unclear. Sequenced: peripheral blood mononuclear cells (PBMCs). DNA for the CDR3: TGTGCCAGCAGCTTAGCGCGGGAATGGGGAGACGCTTTCTTT. It is translated as CASSLAREWGDAFF.